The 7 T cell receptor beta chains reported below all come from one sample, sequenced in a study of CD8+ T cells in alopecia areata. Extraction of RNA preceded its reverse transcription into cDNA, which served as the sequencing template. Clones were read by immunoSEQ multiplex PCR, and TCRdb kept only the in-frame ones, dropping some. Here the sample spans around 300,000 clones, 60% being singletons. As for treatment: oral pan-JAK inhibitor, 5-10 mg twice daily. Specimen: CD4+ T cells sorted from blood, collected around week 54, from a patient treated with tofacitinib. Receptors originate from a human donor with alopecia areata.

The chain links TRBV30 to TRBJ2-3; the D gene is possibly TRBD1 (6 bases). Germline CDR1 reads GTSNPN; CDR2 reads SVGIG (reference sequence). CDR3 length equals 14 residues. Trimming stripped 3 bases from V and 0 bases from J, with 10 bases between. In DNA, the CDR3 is TGTGCCTGGAGCATAGGACAGAGCACAGATACGCAGTATTTT. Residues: CAWSIGQSTDTQYF.

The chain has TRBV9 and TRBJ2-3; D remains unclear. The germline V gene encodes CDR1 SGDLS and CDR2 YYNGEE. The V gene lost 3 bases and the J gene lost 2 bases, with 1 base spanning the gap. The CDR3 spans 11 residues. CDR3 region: CASSATDTQYF. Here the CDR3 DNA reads TGTGCCAGCAGCGCCACAGATACGCAGTATTTT. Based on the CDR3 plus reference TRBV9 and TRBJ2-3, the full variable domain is DSGVTQTPKHLITATGQRVTLRCSPRSGDLSVYWYQQSLDQGLQFLIQYYNGEERAKGNILERFSAQQFPDLHSELNLSSLELGDSALYFCASSATDTQYFGPGTRLTVL.

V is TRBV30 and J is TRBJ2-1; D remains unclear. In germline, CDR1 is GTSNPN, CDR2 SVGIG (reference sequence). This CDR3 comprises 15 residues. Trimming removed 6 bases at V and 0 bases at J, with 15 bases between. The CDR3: CACTSGGSSYNEQFF. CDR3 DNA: TGTGCCTGTACGTCGGGCGGAAGCTCCTACAATGAGCAGTTCTTC.

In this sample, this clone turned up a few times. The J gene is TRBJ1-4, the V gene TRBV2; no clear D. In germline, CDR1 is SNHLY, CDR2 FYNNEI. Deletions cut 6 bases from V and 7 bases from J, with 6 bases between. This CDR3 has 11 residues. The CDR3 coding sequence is TGTGCCAGCAGGCCCTCTGAAAAACTGTTTTTT. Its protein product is CASRPSEKLFF.

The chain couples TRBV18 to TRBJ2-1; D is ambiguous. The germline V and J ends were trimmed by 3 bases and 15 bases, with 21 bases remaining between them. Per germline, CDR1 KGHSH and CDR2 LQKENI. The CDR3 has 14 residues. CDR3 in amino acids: CASSPNPPFGAWFF. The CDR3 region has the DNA TGTGCCAGCTCACCTAATCCACCGTTCGGTGCTTGGTTCTTC. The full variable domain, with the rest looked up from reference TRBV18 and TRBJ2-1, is NAGVMQNPRHLVRRRGQEARLRCSPMKGHSHVYWYRQLPEEGLKFMVYLQKENIIDESGMPKERFSAEFPKEGPSILRIQQVVRGDSAAYFCASSPNPPFGAWFFGPGTRLTVL.

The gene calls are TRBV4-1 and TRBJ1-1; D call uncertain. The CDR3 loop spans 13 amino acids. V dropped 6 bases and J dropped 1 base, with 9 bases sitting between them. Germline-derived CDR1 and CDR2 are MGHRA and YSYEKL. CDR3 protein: CASRLRRNTEAFF. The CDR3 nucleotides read TGCGCCAGCAGGCTACGGAGGAACACTGAAGCTTTCTTT.

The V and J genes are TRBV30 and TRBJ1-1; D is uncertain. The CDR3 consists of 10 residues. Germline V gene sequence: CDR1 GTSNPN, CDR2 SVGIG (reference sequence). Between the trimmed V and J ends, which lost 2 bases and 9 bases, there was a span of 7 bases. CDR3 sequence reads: CAWSQIKAFF. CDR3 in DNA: TGTGCCTGGAGTCAGATTAAAGCTTTCTTT.